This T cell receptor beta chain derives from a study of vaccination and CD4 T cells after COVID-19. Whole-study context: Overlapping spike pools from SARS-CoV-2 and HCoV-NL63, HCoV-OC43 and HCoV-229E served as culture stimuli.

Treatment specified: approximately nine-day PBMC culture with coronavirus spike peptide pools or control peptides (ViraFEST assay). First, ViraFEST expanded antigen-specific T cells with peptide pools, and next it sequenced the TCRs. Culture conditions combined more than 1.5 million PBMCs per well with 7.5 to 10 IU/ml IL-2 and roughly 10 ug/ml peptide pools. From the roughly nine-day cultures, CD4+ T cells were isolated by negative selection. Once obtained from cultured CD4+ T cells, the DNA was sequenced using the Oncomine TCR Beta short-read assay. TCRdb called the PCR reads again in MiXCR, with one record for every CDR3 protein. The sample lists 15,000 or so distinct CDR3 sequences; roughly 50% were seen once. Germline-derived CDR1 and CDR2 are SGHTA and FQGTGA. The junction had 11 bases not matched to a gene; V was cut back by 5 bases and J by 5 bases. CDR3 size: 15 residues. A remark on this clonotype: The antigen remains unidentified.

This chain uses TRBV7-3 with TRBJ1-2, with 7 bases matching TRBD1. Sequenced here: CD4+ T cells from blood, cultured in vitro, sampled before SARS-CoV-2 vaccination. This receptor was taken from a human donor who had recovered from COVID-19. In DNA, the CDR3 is TGTGCCAGCAGCCCGCAGACAGGGTCTCGGTATGGCTACACCTTC. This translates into CASSPQTGSRYGYTF.